This T cell receptor (beta chain) was found in a study of cytomegalovirus exposure and HLA in healthy donors. Study results and caveats: HLA restriction was apparent for most CMV-associated TCR beta chains in a later analysis. TCR beta chains numbering more than 150 were designated cytomegalovirus-associated.

V lost 10 bases and J 2 bases, leaving 11 bases between the germline ends. This CDR3 has 12 residues. The germline V gene encodes CDR1 SEHNR and CDR2 FQNEAQ (reference sequence). Comments on this clone: Antigen unknown.

13 Jbeta primers and 60 Vbeta primers were used for the PCR. Here immunoSEQ multiplex PCR was the method, and the copy in TCRdb shows in-frame clones only, minus some. The data contain about 200,000 clones, 60% to 85% of them singletons. The sample taken for sequencing was PBMCs. The TCR was taken from a middle-aged woman in good health and CMV-seronegative. This chain joins TRBV7-9 and TRBJ1-2, with D possibly matching TRBD1 (5 bases). The CDR3 sequence: CAIGRGNYGYTF. The CDR3 bases are TGTGCCATCGGCCGGGGGAACTATGGCTACACCTTC. Based on the CDR3 plus reference TRBV7-9 and TRBJ1-2, the full variable domain is DTGVSQNPRHKITKRGQNVTFRCDPISEHNRLYWYRQTLGQGPEFLTYFQNEAQLEKSRLLSDRFSAERPKGSFSTLEIQRTEQGDSAMYLCAIGRGNYGYTFGSGTRLTVV.